This TCR beta chain was observed in a study of cytomegalovirus exposure and HLA in healthy donors. V dropped 6 bases and J dropped 0 bases, with 16 bases sitting between them. The germline CDR1 and CDR2 sequences are SEHNR and FQNEAQ (reference sequence). The CDR3 totals 16 residues. Comment on this clone: The antigen is unknown.

Study-wide results and caveats: Per published reports, the classifier diagnosed cytomegalovirus status with high specificity and sensitivity.

60 Vbeta and 13 Jbeta primers were used in PCR. Sequencing was performed with immunoSEQ multiplex PCR; in TCRdb, only in-frame clones are kept and a portion is missing. The table has around 130,000 clones, more than 80% seen once. This sequence originates from a woman in her twenties or thirties in good health and CMV-seropositive. The rearrangement uses TRBV7-9 and TRBJ2-3; possibly TRBD1 for D (6 bases). Specimen: PBMCs. This chain's CDR3 is CASSPGTFVSTDTQYF. CDR3 nucleotide sequence: TGTGCCAGCAGTCCCGGGACATTCGTCAGCACAGATACGCAGTATTTT.